This passage covers 13 T cell receptor beta chains from one sample sequenced in a study of T-cell memory formation after mild COVID-19. TCRdb used MiXCR to reprocess the 5' RACE reads, holding one entry per CDR3 protein. The sample lists some 200,000 distinct CDR3 sequences; about a fifth were seen once. Sequenced input: PBMCs or a T cell subset sorted from them (not recorded which). The receptors here all came from an adult woman who had mild COVID-19 (a few samples of this study predate the infection). Cell type and time point are not known.

Only a few counts were recorded for this clonotype. This chain links TRBV7-9 with TRBJ2-1; D is possibly TRBD2 (5 bases). Trimming removed 2 bases from V and 6 bases from J, with 14 bases in between. This CDR3 region has 15 residues. Germline V gene lookup returns CDR1 SEHNR and CDR2 FQNEAQ (reference sequence). In DNA, the CDR3 is TGTGCCAGCAGCTTACTAGGCACGGCGGGCAATGAGCAGTTCTTC. It encodes CASSLLGTAGNEQFF. Drawing the rest from reference TRBV7-9 and TRBJ2-1, the complete variable domain is DTGVSQNPRHKITKRGQNVTFRCDPISEHNRLYWYRQTLGQGPEFLTYFQNEAQLEKSRLLSDRFSAERPKGSFSTLEIQRTEQGDSAMYLCASSLLGTAGNEQFFGPGTRLTVL.

This chain links TRBV6-5 with TRBJ1-2, with 7 bases aligning to TRBD1. With V trimmed by 6 bases and J by 8 bases, 9 bases remained unmatched. Per germline, CDR1 MNHEY and CDR2 SVGAGI. This CDR3 region has 13 residues. In nucleotides, the CDR3 is TGTGCCAGCAGCCGACAGGGCTTGGAGGGCTACACCTTC. It yields the protein CASSRQGLEGYTF.

This clonotype was picked up a small number of times. The chain combines TRBV19 with TRBJ2-1; 8 bases agree with TRBD1. Per the germline V gene, CDR1 is LNHDA and CDR2 is SQIVND (reference sequence). J lost 9 bases, V lost 6 bases, and 13 bases had no gene match. CDR3 size: 15 residues. The CDR3 region is CASREQGATLGEQFF. The CDR3 DNA is TGTGCCAGTAGGGAGCAGGGGGCTACCTTAGGTGAGCAGTTCTTC. Variable domain in full (rest from reference TRBV19 and TRBJ2-1): DGGITQSPKYLFRKEGQNVTLSCEQNLNHDAMYWYRQDPGQGLRLIYYSQIVNDFQKGDIAEGYSVSREKKESFPLTVTSAQKNPTAFYLCASREQGATLGEQFFGPGTRLTVL.

The sample holds a few counts of this clonotype. J is TRBJ2-5 and V is TRBV7-9; unclear D gene. The CDR3 sequence is 13 residues long. Trimming pared 2 bases from V and 0 bases from J, leaving 4 bases between. CDR1 SEHNR and CDR2 FQNEAQ come from the germline V gene (reference sequence). The CDR3 sequence is CASSLLYQETQYF. CDR3 in DNA: TGTGCCAGCAGCTTATTGTACCAAGAGACCCAGTACTTC.

A few counts support this clonotype. The rearrangement links TRBV7-9 to TRBJ2-7; 7 bases are shared with TRBD1. Trimming at V came to 5 bases and at J to 0 bases, leaving 4 bases not matched to a gene. This CDR3 spans 14 amino acids. Germline V gives CDR1 SEHNR, CDR2 FQNEAQ (reference sequence). The CDR3 sequence is CASSQDRSSYEQYF. The CDR3 DNA reads as TGTGCCAGCAGCCAGGACAGGAGCTCCTACGAGCAGTACTTC.

This clonotype was seen a handful of times. The rearrangement links TRBV5-1 to TRBJ2-7; the match to TRBD1 covers 9 bases. Germline lookup yields CDR1 SGHRS and CDR2 YFSETQ. This CDR3 contains 14 residues. J gave up 6 bases and V 4 bases, and 8 bases lay outside the gene matches. The DNA for the CDR3 is TGCGCCAGCAGCCTTGGGACAGGGAAGGGCGAGCAGTACTTC. The encoded protein is CASSLGTGKGEQYF.

Details on this clonotype: A junction boundary mismatches the germline segment, possibly from a read error. V gene TRBV29-1 combines with J gene TRBJ1-2, with D perhaps TRBD1 (6 bases). Germline V gives CDR1 SQVTM, CDR2 ANQGSEA. The CDR3 loop spans 15 amino acids. The CDR3 region is CSIDEWGPLNYGYTF. The CDR3, as DNA: TGCAGCATTGACGAATGGGGGCCCCTTAACTATGGCTACACCTTC.

This clonotype has only one observation. The V call is TRBV19, the J call TRBJ1-5, with D possibly being TRBD1 (6 bases). The germline gives CDR1 LNHDA, CDR2 SQIVND (reference sequence). The V and J ends lost 7 bases and 5 bases respectively, with 12 bases between them. There are 13 residues in the CDR3. CDR3 sequence (DNA): TGTGCCAGTAACCGGGACACTTATCAGCCCCAGCATTTT. It translates to CASNRDTYQPQHF.

This clonotype showed up just a few times. This sequence joins TRBV11-2 and TRBJ1-1; 8 bases are shared with TRBD1. Germline CDR1 SGHAT, CDR2 FQNNGV. The CDR3 runs to 16 residues. Trimming cost V 1 base and J 0 bases; bases outside gene matches: 4. The CDR3 region is CASSLGQGNLNTEAFF. CDR3 bases: TGTGCCAGCAGCTTAGGACAGGGGAATTTGAACACTGAAGCTTTCTTT.

CDR3 nucleotides: TGCGCCAGCAGCCAAGATAGAAGGTGGGAAAGGGGGGTAGTGTACACTGAAGCTTTCTTT. Translation: CASSQDRRWERGVVYTEAFF. This sequence joins TRBV4-1 and TRBJ1-1; tentatively, D is TRBD1 (6 bases). This CDR3 spans 20 amino acids. From germline, CDR1 is MGHRA and CDR2 YSYEKL. The V gene lost 0 bases and the J gene lost 3 bases, with 26 bases spanning the gap.

The table lists this clonotype with a few counts. The gene calls are TRBV29-1 and TRBJ1-2, with D perhaps TRBD1 (5 bases). Trimming took off 6 bases at V and 2 bases at J, with 13 bases between the two ends. Germline loops: CDR1 SQVTM, CDR2 ANQGSEA. This CDR3 region has 13 residues. CDR3 DNA: TGCAGCGTCCTGGACACCGGAAACTATGGCTACACCTTC. Protein product: CSVLDTGNYGYTF.

This rearrangement joins TRBV4-1 to TRBJ2-3; D ambiguous. From germline, CDR1 is MGHRA and CDR2 YSYEKL. Between the trimmed V and J ends, which lost 2 bases and 2 bases, there was a span of 14 bases. The CDR3 contains 16 residues. The CDR3: CASSQLGGANTDTQYF. CDR3 DNA: TGCGCCAGCAGCCAACTAGGCGGAGCCAACACAGATACGCAGTATTTT.

This clonotype showed up just a few times. The rearrangement joins TRBV9 to TRBJ2-1; D uncertain. CDR1 SGDLS and CDR2 YYNGEE come from the germline V gene. With 0 bases removed from V and 0 bases from J, the gap between germline ends came to 10 bases. The CDR3 has 16 residues. Here the CDR3 reads CASSVDSHSSYNEQFF. Written as DNA, the CDR3 is TGTGCCAGCAGCGTAGATTCACACAGCTCCTACAATGAGCAGTTCTTC.